The 26 T cell receptor beta chains reported below all come from one sample, sequenced in a study of shared clonotypes between healthy human individuals. This table comes from immunoSEQ multiplex PCR, and its TCRdb copy is limited to in-frame clones, with some not included. The data show around 2.1 million clones, with 95% seen just once and about 0.13% held by the top ten. Sequencing input: naive CD4+ T cells sorted from blood. Regarding subset: CD45RA+ positively selected. These receptors were obtained from a man aged 18-30 years in good health.

The V and J genes are TRBV6-5 and TRBJ1-1; D might be TRBD1 (6 bases). The CDR3 sequence is 15 residues long. The germline V and J ends were trimmed by 6 bases and 0 bases, with 14 bases remaining between them. The germline CDR1 and CDR2 sequences are MNHEY and SVGAGI. CDR3 in amino acids: CASSQGLGLNTEAFF. In nucleotides, the CDR3 is TGTGCCAGCAGCCAGGGGCTGGGGCTGAACACTGAAGCTTTCTTT.

The chain links TRBV5-4 to TRBJ2-2, with D maybe TRBD1 (6 bases). The germline V and J ends were trimmed by 4 bases and 0 bases, with 16 bases remaining between them. Germline V gene lookup returns CDR1 SGHNT and CDR2 YYREEE (reference sequence). The CDR3 runs 17 residues. CDR3 in DNA: TGTGCCAGCAGCAATACCGGGACACGAGCGAACACCGGGGAGCTGTTTTTT. Protein: CASSNTGTRANTGELFF.

The genes are TRBV11-2 and TRBJ1-6, with D possibly TRBD1 on 6 matching bases. The germline V and J ends were trimmed by 5 bases and 10 bases, with 12 bases remaining between them. Germline V gene lookup returns CDR1 SGHAT and CDR2 FQNNGV. CDR3 length equals 13 residues. CDR3 nucleotides: TGTGCCAGCAGCCCTTACAGGGACTCACCCCTCCACTTT. Its translation is CASSPYRDSPLHF. Full variable domain (remainder filled in from reference TRBV11-2 and TRBJ1-6): EAGVAQSPRYKIIEKRQSVAFWCNPISGHATLYWYQQILGQGPKLLIQFQNNGVVDDSQLPKDRFSAERLKGVDSTLKIQPAKLEDSAVYLCASSPYRDSPLHFGNGTRLTVT.

The V and J genes are TRBV7-9 and TRBJ2-3, with D unclear. The germline V gene encodes CDR1 SEHNR and CDR2 FQNEAQ (reference sequence). This CDR3 is built from 14 residues. The V gene lost 2 bases and the J gene lost 2 bases, with 8 bases spanning the gap. The CDR3 reads CASSLLATTDTQYF. The CDR3 region has the DNA TGTGCCAGCAGCTTATTGGCTACCACAGATACGCAGTATTTT.

The table lists this clone with a count of one. The chain employs TRBV6-5 and TRBJ1-2; no definite D call. Trimming cost V 5 bases and J 7 bases, with 20 bases left between them. Germline V gives CDR1 MNHEY, CDR2 SVGAGI. There are 15 residues in the CDR3. The CDR3 DNA sequence: TGTGCCAGCAGTCGGTCGGGGATCTCAGCATCTGGCTACACCTTC. Its translation: CASSRSGISASGYTF.

This clone was picked up one time. This chain links TRBV11-2 with TRBJ2-7; perhaps TRBD2 as D (5 bases). With 6 bases removed from V and 6 bases from J, the gap between germline ends came to 30 bases. Germline V lookup: CDR1 SGHAT, CDR2 FQNNGV. There are 18 residues in the CDR3. The CDR3 reads CASSPNLSPTRDAGEQYF. The DNA for the CDR3 is TGTGCCAGCAGTCCTAACTTAAGCCCTACGAGGGATGCAGGCGAGCAGTACTTC.

The chain is built from TRBV21-1 and TRBJ2-1; whether TRBD2, the table's D call, matches the DNA was not checked. TRBV21-1 is noted as a pseudogene. The CDR3 runs 13 residues. The CDR3 DNA reads as TGTGCCAGCAAGTCGACTCCTTACAATGAGCAGTTCTTC. Protein: CASKSTPYNEQFF.

The chain uses TRBV13 and TRBJ1-5; D uncertain. The CDR3 totals 13 residues. V lost 8 bases and J 2 bases, leaving 10 bases between the germline ends. CDR1 and CDR2 (germline): PRHDT, FYEKMQ (reference sequence). CDR3 sequence: CASSAGRNQPQHF. DNA of the CDR3: TGTGCCAGCTCAGCAGGACGCAATCAGCCCCAGCATTTT.

The chain carries TRBV28 and TRBJ1-2; tentative D call: TRBD1 (5 bases). From germline, CDR1 is MDHEN and CDR2 SYDVKM. The V end was cut by 5 bases, the J end by 8 bases, with 15 bases between. CDR3 length: 13 amino acids. The CDR3: CASSHRDVRGYTF. CDR3 DNA: TGTGCCAGCAGTCACCGGGACGTAAGAGGCTACACCTTC.

This chain uses TRBV11-3 with TRBJ2-7; 8 nucleotides agree with TRBD1. The germline V gene encodes CDR1 SGHNT and CDR2 YENEEA. The CDR3 spans 15 residues. Trimming at V came to 4 bases and at J to 5 bases, leaving 10 bases not matched to a gene. CDR3 loop: CASSSPRQGTHEQYF. The CDR3, as DNA: TGTGCCAGCAGCTCGCCCCGACAGGGGACCCACGAGCAGTACTTC.

The gene calls are TRBV25-1 and TRBJ2-7; the D gene could be TRBD1 or TRBD2 (5 bases each). The CDR3 covers 12 residues. From germline, CDR1 is MGHDK and CDR2 SYGVNS. With 8 bases removed from V and 3 bases from J, the gap between germline ends came to 11 bases. CDR3 in amino acids: CASLSDSYEQYF. CDR3 bases: TGTGCCAGCCTTAGCGACAGCTACGAGCAGTACTTC.

In nucleotides, the CDR3 is TGTGCCAGCAGCCCTATCTTTCGGGTCCCGTACTACGAGCAGTACTTC. The encoded protein is CASSPIFRVPYYEQYF. This chain uses TRBV7-2 with TRBJ2-7; D is unresolved. The V gene lost 5 bases and the J gene lost 3 bases, with 20 bases spanning the gap. The length of the CDR3 is 16 residues. Looked up from germline, CDR1 is SGHTA and CDR2 is FQGNSA.

In DNA, the CDR3 is TGTGCCTGCCCGGCGGGACTGGGGTACAATGAGCAGTTCTTC. As protein: CACPAGLGYNEQFF. The chain uses TRBV30 and TRBJ2-1, with D tentatively TRBD2 (6 bases). CDR1 and CDR2 from the germline V gene are GTSNPN and SVGIG (reference sequence). The CDR3 spans 14 residues. V lost 6 bases to trimming and J lost 4 bases, with 16 bases between them.

V gene TRBV6-4 combines with J gene TRBJ1-5; 8 positions match TRBD1. Germline CDR1 reads MRHNA; CDR2 reads SNTAGT. The J segment lost 2 bases and the V segment lost 0 bases, leaving 3 bases of the junction unmatched. The CDR3 length is 16 residues. CDR3 sequence: CASSDSQQGGNQPQHF. CDR3 coding DNA: TGTGCCAGCAGTGACTCCCAACAGGGGGGCAATCAGCCCCAGCATTTT.

The chain couples TRBV7-2 to TRBJ1-2; 8 bases align to TRBD1. The V and J ends lost 5 bases and 7 bases, in that order; junction bases with no gene match: 9. The CDR3 consists of 14 residues. CDR1 SGHTA and CDR2 FQGNSA come from the germline V gene. CDR3 amino acids: CASSNGQGESGYTF. The CDR3 DNA follows: TGTGCCAGCAGCAACGGACAGGGCGAGAGTGGCTACACCTTC.

The chain uses TRBV28 and TRBJ2-7; D gene uncertain. The CDR3 runs 11 residues. The germline V gene has CDR1 MDHEN and CDR2 SYDVKM. Trimming stripped 6 bases from V and 6 bases from J, with 9 bases between. This CDR3 reads CASSQITEQYF. The CDR3, as DNA: TGTGCCAGCAGCCAAATCACCGAGCAGTACTTC.

The chain has TRBV5-4 and TRBJ2-5; D is perhaps TRBD2 (6 bases). The germline V gene encodes CDR1 SGHNT and CDR2 YYREEE (reference sequence). CDR3 size: 15 residues. The V end lost 0 bases, the J end lost 5 bases, and 14 bases lay between the germline ends. CDR3 amino acids: CASSLVGGGWETQYF. The CDR3 nucleotides are TGTGCCAGCAGCTTGGTGGGGGGAGGATGGGAGACCCAGTACTTC.

Of note for this clone: Other DNA sequences in this sample translate to the same CDR3. V usage is TRBV5-1 and J usage is TRBJ2-5, with TRBD2 identical over 7 bases. V shed 2 bases, J shed 1 base, and the junction held 2 bases outside the gene matches. This CDR3 is 14 amino acids long. Germline assignment: CDR1 SGHRS and CDR2 YFSETQ. This chain's CDR3 is CASSLSSGQETQYF. CDR3 DNA: TGCGCCAGCAGCTTATCTAGCGGCCAAGAGACCCAGTACTTC.

Concerning this clone: This sample includes further DNA sequences coding for the same CDR3. The chain couples TRBV7-9 to TRBJ2-3; D is ambiguous. The length of the CDR3 is 15 residues. Trimming took 1 base from V and 0 from J, leaving 8 bases between them. Germline V gives CDR1 SEHNR, CDR2 FQNEAQ (reference sequence). CDR3 coding DNA: TGTGCCAGCAGCTTAGGCTCGGGTAGCACAGATACGCAGTATTTT. This sequence encodes CASSLGSGSTDTQYF.

The J gene is TRBJ2-5, the V gene TRBV15; no reliable D call. The CDR3 runs to 14 residues. V was trimmed by 1 base and J by 5 bases, leaving 11 bases between them. CDR1 and CDR2 from the germline V gene are LNHNV and YYDKDF (reference sequence). CDR3 bases: TGTGCCACCAGCAGAGGGCTGACAATGGAGACCCAGTACTTC. Its protein product is CATSRGLTMETQYF.

The V and J genes are TRBV11-2 and TRBJ1-1; tentatively, D is TRBD1 (5 bases). CDR3 length: 14 amino acids. V was clipped by 0 bases and J by 6 bases, with 11 bases between them. CDR1 and CDR2 (germline): SGHAT, FQNNGV. CDR3 bases: TGTGCCAGCAGCTTAGAGGGGTCGGGGGCTGAAGCTTTCTTT. It encodes CASSLEGSGAEAFF. The complete variable domain, with remaining parts taken from reference TRBV11-2 and TRBJ1-1, reads EAGVAQSPRYKIIEKRQSVAFWCNPISGHATLYWYQQILGQGPKLLIQFQNNGVVDDSQLPKDRFSAERLKGVDSTLKIQPAKLEDSAVYLCASSLEGSGAEAFFGQGTRLTVV.

The V gene is TRBV5-4, the J gene TRBJ2-1; D possibly corresponds to TRBD2 (5 bases). The CDR3 extends over 15 amino acids. V lost 4 bases and J lost 6, with 17 bases in between. Per the germline V gene, CDR1 is SGHNT and CDR2 is YYREEE (reference sequence). The CDR3 is CASSPGGHLSNEQFF. For the CDR3, the DNA is TGTGCCAGCAGCCCAGGAGGCCACTTAAGCAATGAGCAGTTCTTC.

This clone was observed a single time. The chain uses TRBV19 and TRBJ2-2; 9 bases are shared with TRBD2. This CDR3 contains 18 residues. Per the germline V gene, CDR1 is LNHDA and CDR2 is SQIVND (reference sequence). Unmatched junction bases numbered 11, after V lost 3 bases and J lost 3 bases. The CDR3: CASSIHRGSGGYTGELFF. In nucleotides, the CDR3 is TGTGCCAGTAGTATTCACCGGGGTAGCGGGGGATACACCGGGGAGCTGTTTTTT.

The chain combines TRBV10-3 with TRBJ2-7; no firm D call. CDR3 length equals 13 residues. Germline CDR1 ENHRY, CDR2 SYGVKD. The CDR3 DNA follows: TGTGCGACAACGAACGGTAGCTCCTACGAGCAGTACTTC. It is translated as CATTNGSSYEQYF.

J is TRBJ1-4 and V is TRBV28; 10 nucleotides line up with TRBD1. The J segment lost 4 bases and the V segment lost 8 bases, leaving 16 bases of the junction unmatched. The CDR3 is 18 residues long. Per the germline V gene, CDR1 is MDHEN and CDR2 is SYDVKM. The CDR3 coding sequence is TGTGCCAGCCTATCGGGGACAGGGGTGCTAATGGGTAATGAAAAACTGTTTTTT. Its translation is CASLSGTGVLMGNEKLFF.

This chain connects TRBV29-1 to TRBJ1-1; 11 bases line up with TRBD1. Trimming took 7 bases from V and 4 from J; bases not matched to a gene: 2. Germline V gene lookup returns CDR1 SQVTM and CDR2 ANQGSEA. The CDR3 runs 12 residues. The CDR3 region has the DNA TGCAGCGGTGGGACAGGGGGCACTGAAGCTTTCTTT. This translates into CSGGTGGTEAFF.